The rows below give T cell receptor beta chains drawn from one sample of a study of cytomegalovirus exposure and HLA in healthy donors. Data came from immunoSEQ multiplex PCR; TCRdb stores just in-frame clones and leaves some out. Of 85,000 to 110,000 clones listed, more than 65% are singletons. Sequenced input: PBMCs. The source of these receptors is a woman aged 18 to 35 in good health and CMV-seropositive. The CDR3 runs from the conserved cysteine through the conserved F or W. The D gene is left open where the match is weak. Size values are once, few and many counts, or a class for expanded clones, and some rows have none.

v_gene,abundance,d_gene,j_gene,CDR3aa,CDR3nt
TRBV28,NA,TRBD2,TRBJ2-5,CASSSPWLAGVQETQYF,TGTGCCAGCAGTTCGCCGTGGTTAGCGGGAGTACAAGAGACCCAGTACTTC
TRBV5-4,NA,NA,TRBJ1-4,CASSPDSIATNEKLFF,TGTGCCAGCAGCCCCGACAGCATTGCAACTAATGAAAAACTGTTTTTT
TRBV4-3,NA,NA,TRBJ2-3,CASSQEGQPTDTQYF,TGCGCCAGCAGCCAAGAGGGACAACCCACAGATACGCAGTATTTT
TRBV7-8,NA,TRBD2,TRBJ2-3,CASSHRLAGVADTQYF,TGTGCCAGCAGCCACCGACTAGCGGGAGTGGCAGATACGCAGTATTTT
TRBV13,NA,NA,TRBJ1-1,CASSLASLTGDDTEAFF,TGTGCCAGCAGCTTAGCTTCATTGACGGGGGACGACACTGAAGCTTTCTTT
TRBV18,NA,TRBD1,TRBJ2-4,CASSPIVRTGGMTDIQYF,TGTGCCAGCTCACCAATCGTAAGGACAGGGGGCATGACGGACATTCAGTACTTC
TRBV15,once,TRBD2,TRBJ2-5,CATSRVSGGFQETQYF,TGTGCCACCAGCAGAGTGAGCGGGGGGTTCCAAGAGACCCAGTACTTC
TRBV6-5,NA,TRBD1,TRBJ2-7,CASSYGQAEIIYEQYF,TGTGCCAGCAGTTATGGACAGGCCGAAATTATATACGAGCAGTACTTC
TRBV21-1,NA,NA,TRBJ1-5,CASSKGYNTF,TGTGCCAGCAGCAAAGGTTATAACACTTTT
TRBV9,NA,TRBD2,TRBJ2-1,CASSVGLAGDYEQFF,TGTGCCAGCAGCGTAGGACTAGCGGGAGACTATGAGCAGTTCTTC
TRBV7-2,NA,NA,TRBJ2-7,CASSLAATSFYEQYF,TGTGCCAGCAGCTTAGCCGCGACTAGTTTCTACGAGCAGTACTTC
TRBV28,NA,TRBD2,TRBJ2-1,CASTPWVAGGNEQFF,TGTGCCAGCACCCCCTGGGTAGCGGGAGGCAATGAGCAGTTCTTC
TRBV6-1,NA,TRBD1,TRBJ1-2,CASTTDRGGYTF,TGTGCCAGCACTACGGACAGGGGTGGCTACACCTTC
TRBV5-1,NA,TRBD1,TRBJ2-1,CASSRDRSFSYNEQFF,TGCGCCAGCAGCCGGGACAGAAGTTTCTCCTACAATGAGCAGTTCTTC
TRBV13,once,TRBD1,TRBJ1-2,CASSLVRTGGYYGYTF,TGTGCCAGCAGCTTAGTCCGAACAGGGGGTTACTATGGCTACACCTTC
TRBV19,few,NA,TRBJ1-3,CASSTTGNTIYF,TGTGCCAGTAGTACCACAGGAAACACCATATATTTT
TRBV5-8,NA,NA,TRBJ2-1,CASSFPTGHSYNEQFF,TGTGCCAGCAGCTTTCCCACAGGGCACTCCTACAATGAGCAGTTCTTC
TRBV9,NA,TRBD1,TRBJ1-1,CASSVGTTGPEAFF,TGTGCCAGCAGCGTAGGCACGACAGGGCCTGAAGCTTTCTTT
TRBV30,NA,TRBD2,TRBJ2-7,CACRLAGVYEQYF,TGTGCCTGCAGACTAGCGGGAGTCTACGAGCAGTACTTC
TRBV6-6,NA,TRBD1,TRBJ1-1,CASSQLGQGGEAFF,TGTGCCAGCAGTCAGTTGGGACAGGGCGGCGAAGCTTTCTTT
TRBV6-5,NA,NA,TRBJ2-7,CASSYGSGQYF,TGTGCCAGCAGTTACGGAAGCGGGCAGTACTTC
TRBV15,NA,NA,TRBJ1-4,CATIKVGGRNEKLFF,TGTGCCACCATAAAAGTCGGGGGACGGAATGAAAAACTGTTTTTT
TRBV18,NA,NA,TRBJ1-1,CASSPEGNTEAFF,TGTGCCAGCTCACCTGAGGGGAACACTGAAGCTTTCTTT
TRBV7-9,once,NA,TRBJ2-7,CASSLAGGPFDEQYF,TGTGCCAGCAGCTTAGCGGGGGGGCCTTTCGACGAGCAGTACTTC
TRBV7-8,NA,NA,TRBJ1-3,CASSLPGRRNTIYF,TGTGCCAGCAGCTTACCGGGTAGGAGAAACACCATATATTTT
TRBV7-8,few,NA,TRBJ1-3,CASSLRENTIYF,TGTGCCAGCAGCTTACGCGAAAACACCATATATTTT
TRBV29-1,NA,TRBD2,TRBJ2-2,CSVGLAGGPPEGTGELFF,TGCAGCGTTGGACTAGCGGGAGGGCCTCCCGAGGGCACCGGGGAGCTGTTTTTT
TRBV9,NA,NA,TRBJ1-2,CASSVVPGPNYGYTF,TGTGCCAGCAGCGTAGTCCCAGGGCCTAACTATGGCTACACCTTC
TRBV29-1,NA,NA,TRBJ2-1,CSVVWGVPSYNEQFF,TGCAGCGTTGTTTGGGGGGTGCCCTCCTACAATGAGCAGTTCTTC
TRBV5-1,NA,TRBD2,TRBJ2-7,CASNPGLASYEQYF,TGCGCCAGCAATCCGGGACTAGCGTCCTACGAGCAGTACTTC
TRBV9,NA,TRBD1,TRBJ2-3,CASSVGRRDRIDTQYF,TGTGCCAGCAGCGTAGGACGCCGGGACAGAATAGATACGCAGTATTTT
TRBV4-3,few,NA,TRBJ2-1,CASSQGSGLYNEQFF,TGCGCCAGCAGCCAAGGGAGCGGGCTGTACAATGAGCAGTTCTTC
TRBV5-1,NA,NA,TRBJ1-1,CASSPVLMNTEAFF,TGCGCCAGCAGCCCCGTCCTTATGAACACTGAAGCTTTCTTT
TRBV5-4,NA,TRBD2,TRBJ2-6,CASSPGGPGANVLTF,TGTGCCAGCAGCCCGGGGGGTCCTGGGGCCAACGTCCTGACTTTC
TRBV6-1,once,NA,TRBJ1-2,CASSEGTTGVYGYTF,TGTGCCAGCAGTGAAGGTACCACGGGGGTTTATGGCTACACCTTC
TRBV14,once,TRBD2,TRBJ2-3,CASAPLSGRGGDTQYF,TGTGCCAGTGCCCCTCTAAGCGGGAGAGGAGGAGATACGCAGTATTTT
TRBV29-1,NA,NA,TRBJ1-5,CSVEEANQPQHF,TGCAGCGTTGAAGAGGCCAATCAGCCCCAGCATTTT
TRBV6-6,NA,TRBD1,TRBJ2-7,CASSPRTGLDYEQYF,TGTGCCAGCAGCCCCCGGACAGGGTTGGACTACGAGCAGTACTTC
TRBV19,NA,NA,TRBJ1-1,CASSMVSPVAEAFF,TGTGCCAGTAGTATGGTGTCCCCGGTCGCTGAAGCTTTCTTT
TRBV9,NA,NA,TRBJ2-3,CASSGWGGADTQYF,TGTGCCAGCAGCGGATGGGGGGGCGCAGATACGCAGTATTTT